This is a list of T cell receptor beta chains from one sample in a study of Graves' ophthalmopathy and Graves' hyperthyroidism. One entry per CDR3 protein, called by TCRdb with MiXCR from the multiplex PCR reads. The data contain about 50,000 distinct CDR3 sequences, less than 55% of them singletons. The sample was peripheral blood. The receptors derive from an adult woman with Graves' ophthalmopathy. Each CDR3 is given with its conserved first and last residue. D genes are given only for firm matches. Expanded clones get a size class; other rows say once, few or many, or leave the size out.

V	size	D	length	J	DNA	CDR3
TRBV18	few	TRBD2	18	TRBJ2-7	TGTGCCAGCTCACCCGGCTTCCGGGAGGGCCGTGGGGGCTACGAGCAGTACTTC	CASSPGFREGRGGYEQYF
TRBV10-3	.	TRBD2	14	TRBJ2-1	TGTGCCACCGGGACTAGCGGTACCTACAATGAGCAGTTCTTC	CATGTSGTYNEQFF
TRBV2	many	TRBD1	15	TRBJ2-7	TGTGCCAGCAGAAAAGAGACAGGGTTGGCGGGTGGGCAGTACTTC	CASRKETGLAGGQYF
TRBV29-1	.	.	12	TRBJ2-1	TGCAGCGTTGAAGACCGGGGACATGAGCAGTTCTTC	CSVEDRGHEQFF
TRBV7-2	.	.	12	TRBJ2-3	TGTGCCAGCAGCCCCGGGGTAGATACGCAGTATTTT	CASSPGVDTQYF
TRBV20-1	.	.	12	TRBJ2-7	TGCAGTGCTAGCGGGCACTCCTACGAGCAGTACTTC	CSASGHSYEQYF
TRBV20-1	.	.	14	TRBJ1-1	TGCAGTGCTATCCCTAGGGACCGCTACTTTGAAGCTTTCTTT	CSAIPRDRYFEAFF
TRBV7-9	.	.	17	TRBJ1-4	TGTGCCTGCAGCTTAGTTGGTAGCGGGACAACTAATGAAAAACTGTTTTTT	CACSLVGSGTTNEKLFF
TRBV7-8	many	TRBD2	15	TRBJ2-7	TGTGCCAGCAGCCCTCTAAGGACTAGCGGGAGCGAGCAGTACTTC	CASSPLRTSGSEQYF
TRBV20-1	.	.	11	TRBJ2-5	TGCAGTGCTCCTCCCCAAGAGACCCAGTACTTC	CSAPPQETQYF
TRBV5-5	many	.	16	TRBJ1-6	TGTGCCAGCAGCTTGGGCCAGGGCGGGAACAATTCACCCCTCCACTTT	CASSLGQGGNNSPLHF
TRBV7-2	.	TRBD2	16	TRBJ2-1	TGTGCCAGCAGCTTAGCAGGGACTAGCGGGGGCAATGAGCAGTTCTTC	CASSLAGTSGGNEQFF
TRBV7-7	medium-sized	.	13	TRBJ2-3	TGTGCTAGCAGCCATAACAGGGCAGATACGCAGTATTTT	CASSHNRADTQYF
TRBV5-1	medium-sized	.	14	TRBJ1-4	TGCGCCAGCAGCTTGCGGGGGACGGATGAAAAACTGTTTTTT	CASSLRGTDEKLFF
TRBV10-2	many	.	13	TRBJ1-1	TGCGCCAGCAGAGGGACATCAAACACTGAAGCTTTCTTT	CASRGTSNTEAFF
TRBV20-1	many	.	12	TRBJ1-1	TGCAGTGCTAGCCACAGGGCCACTGAAGCTTTCTTT	CSASHRATEAFF
TRBV20-1	.	TRBD2	16	TRBJ2-1	TGCAGTGCTAGAGACCGGGACTACCGCTCCTACAATGAGCAGTTCTTC	CSARDRDYRSYNEQFF
TRBV5-1	.	.	15	TRBJ1-6	TGCGCCAGCAGCTTGGGGGGGGCGCTAAATTCACCCCTCCACTTT	CASSLGGALNSPLHF
TRBV7-2	many	.	11	TRBJ2-5	TGTGCCAGCAGCCACGCTTTGACCCAGTACTTC	CASSHALTQYF
TRBV20-1	.	TRBD1	14	TRBJ2-5	TGCAGTGCCGCACTAACAGGGGCGCAAGAGACCCAGTACTTC	CSAALTGAQETQYF
TRBV7-6	.	.	12	TRBJ1-1	TGTGCCAGCAGCTCCCAAGAGACTGAAGCTTTCTTT	CASSSQETEAFF
TRBV7-3	many	TRBD2	17	TRBJ2-7	TGTGCCAGCAGCCCTACACCGGGACTAGCGGGGGGGGGCGAGCAGTACTTC	CASSPTPGLAGGGEQYF
TRBV14	.	.	15	TRBJ2-7	TGTGCCAGCAGCCACCTTGGCTCACGCTCGTACGAGCAGTACTTC	CASSHLGSRSYEQYF
TRBV6-6	.	TRBD1	14	TRBJ1-2	TGTGCCAGCAGAATCCAGACAGGGCTCTATGGCTACACCTTC	CASRIQTGLYGYTF
TRBV20-1	.	TRBD1	13	TRBJ2-7	TGCAGTGCACCTGGACAGGGCGCCTACGAGCAGTACTTC	CSAPGQGAYEQYF
TRBV20-1	.	.	10	TRBJ1-4	TGCAGTGGGGGGCGGGAAAAACTGTTTTTT	CSGGREKLFF
TRBV7-2	.	TRBD2	14	TRBJ2-1	TGTGCCAGCAGCCGACTAGCGGCGAACAATGAGCAGTTCTTC	CASSRLAANNEQFF
TRBV29-1	.	TRBD1	14	TRBJ2-3	TGCAGCGTTGACGAAAGGGGGCCCTACAATGAGCAGTATTTT	CSVDERGPYNEQYF
TRBV19	.	TRBD2	16	TRBJ2-1	TGCGCCAGTAGTATTTGGGGGACTAGCGGGGTTAGTGAGCAGTTCTTC	CASSIWGTSGVSEQFF
TRBV6-5	many	.	14	TRBJ2-1	TGTGCCAGCAGTGCGGACGGCCTCTACAATGAGCAGTTCTTC	CASSADGLYNEQFF
TRBV5-1	.	.	14	TRBJ1-2	TGTGCCAGCAGCTCTATCTCCGGGGTGTTGGGCTACACCTTC	CASSSISGVLGYTF
TRBV12-3/TRBV12-4	many	.	15	TRBJ2-7	TGTGCCAGCAGTTTAAGGCCCGGGAGCTCCTACGAGCAGTACTTC	CASSLRPGSSYEQYF
TRBV6-4	many	.	14	TRBJ2-7	TGTGCCAGCATATTACGGGGCAGGCCCTACGAGCAGTACTTC	CASILRGRPYEQYF
TRBV19	many	.	13	TRBJ2-5	TGTGCCAGTAGCGGGACCGCCCAAGAGACCCAGTACTTC	CASSGTAQETQYF
TRBV15	.	.	17	TRBJ2-3	TGTGCCACCAGCAGCGCGGGACTCCCTGGTGGCACAGATACGCAGTATTTT	CATSSAGLPGGTDTQYF
TRBV9	.	TRBD2	17	TRBJ2-7	TGTGCCAGCAGCGTAGATTCAGCGGGACTAGCGACCTACGAGCAGTACTTC	CASSVDSAGLATYEQYF
TRBV6-2/TRBV6-3	many	.	15	TRBJ2-7	TGTGCCAGCAGTTACGGGGGCGGGAGCCCCTACGAGCAGTACTTC	CASSYGGGSPYEQYF
TRBV25-1	.	TRBD2	14	TRBJ2-7	TGTGCCAGCAGTGGGACTAGCGGGAGGGACGAGCAGTACTTC	CASSGTSGRDEQYF
TRBV2	many	.	12	TRBJ1-1	TGTGCCAGCACCTCTGGGGTTGCTGAAGCTTTCTTT	CASTSGVAEAFF
TRBV6-1	many	TRBD2	13	TRBJ2-1	TGTGCCAGCTCTCGGGCGGGAGAAGATGAGCAGTTCTTC	CASSRAGEDEQFF
TRBV9	once	.	16	TRBJ1-3	TGTGCCAGCAGCGTAGTTTCGGCAGGGGAAGGAAACACCGTATATTTT	CASSVVSAGEGNTVYF
TRBV7-3	.	.	15	TRBJ2-2	TGTGAGCAGCAGGAGGGTCAAGCGAACACCGGGGAGCTGTTTTTT	CEQQEGQANTGELFF
TRBV2	.	TRBD2	17	TRBJ2-1	TGTGCCAGCAGTTACGGACTAGCGGGACTTACTTACAATGAGCAGTTCTTC	CASSYGLAGLTYNEQFF
TRBV6-6	many	TRBD1	16	TRBJ2-5	TGTGCCAGCAGTTCCCCCCTTGACAGGGCCCAAGAGACCCAGTACTTC	CASSSPLDRAQETQYF
TRBV5-4	many	.	14	TRBJ1-2	TGTGCCAGCAGCGGCGAACAGAATAACTATGGCTACACCTTC	CASSGEQNNYGYTF
TRBV29-1	.	TRBD2	15	TRBJ2-3	TGCAGCGTTGGGACTAGCGGGACGGTGACAGATACGCAGAATTTT	CSVGTSGTVTDTQNF
TRBV7-3	many	.	13	TRBJ2-1	TGTGCCAGCAGCTTAACATTTTACAATGAGCAGTTCTTC	CASSLTFYNEQFF
TRBV7-9	.	TRBD1	14	TRBJ1-2	TGTGCCAGCAGCTTAACAGGGGCGGGCTATGGCTACACCTTC	CASSLTGAGYGYTF
TRBV24-1	.	.	13	TRBJ1-4	TGTGCCACCAGTGATCACATGAACCAGAAACTGTTTTTT	CATSDHMNQKLFF
TRBV11-2	many	TRBD1	14	TRBJ2-2	TGTGCCAGCAGCCCCCGACAGGGAGCCGGGGAGCTGTTTTTT	CASSPRQGAGELFF
TRBV6-1	many	.	13	TRBJ1-1	TGTGCCAGCAGTGAGGGACACAGAGCTGAAGCTTTCTTT	CASSEGHRAEAFF
TRBV25-1	.	TRBD2	19	TRBJ2-1	TGTGCCAGCAGTTACCGGGGGTTTGTTAGGCGGGAGAATTTTGATGAGCAGTTCTTC	CASSYRGFVRRENFDEQFF
TRBV7-9	once	TRBD2	20	TRBJ2-1	TGTGCCAGCAGCTTTGGAGGGAGGGGCGTTGCGGGAGTGGGCTACAATGAGCAGTTCTTC	CASSFGGRGVAGVGYNEQFF
TRBV25-1	.	TRBD2	16	TRBJ2-7	TGTGCCAGCAGTGCTCTTTCCGGACTAGCGGGCCGAGAGCAGTACTTC	CASSALSGLAGREQYF
TRBV7-9	many	TRBD1	14	TRBJ2-3	TGTGCCAGCAGCAAGGGACAGCGCACAGATACGCAGTATTTT	CASSKGQRTDTQYF
TRBV6-5	many	TRBD1	15	TRBJ2-7	TGTGCCAGCAGTCAACCGGGACAGAGCTCCTACGAGCAGTACTTC	CASSQPGQSSYEQYF
TRBV9	medium-sized	.	15	TRBJ2-1	TGTGCCAGCAGCGTAGGAGGAAGTAGCCGCTTGGAGCAGTTCTTC	CASSVGGSSRLEQFF
TRBV5-8	many	.	13	TRBJ1-2	TGTGCCAGCAGCTTGGATGGGGCGGGGGGCTACACCTTC	CASSLDGAGGYTF